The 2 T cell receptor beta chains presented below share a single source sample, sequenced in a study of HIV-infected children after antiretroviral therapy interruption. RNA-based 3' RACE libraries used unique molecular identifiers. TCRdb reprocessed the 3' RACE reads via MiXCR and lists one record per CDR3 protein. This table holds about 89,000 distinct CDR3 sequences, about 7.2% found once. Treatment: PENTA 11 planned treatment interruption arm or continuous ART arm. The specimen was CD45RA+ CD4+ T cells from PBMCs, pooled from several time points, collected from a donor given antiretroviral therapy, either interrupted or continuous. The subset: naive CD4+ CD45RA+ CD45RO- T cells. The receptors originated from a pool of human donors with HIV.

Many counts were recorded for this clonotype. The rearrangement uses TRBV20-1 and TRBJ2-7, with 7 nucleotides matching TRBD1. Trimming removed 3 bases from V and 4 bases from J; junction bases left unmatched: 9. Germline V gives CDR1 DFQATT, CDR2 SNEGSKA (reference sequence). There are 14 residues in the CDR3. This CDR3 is CSARISTGLYEQYF. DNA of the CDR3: TGCAGTGCTAGGATCTCGACAGGGCTATACGAGCAGTACTTC.

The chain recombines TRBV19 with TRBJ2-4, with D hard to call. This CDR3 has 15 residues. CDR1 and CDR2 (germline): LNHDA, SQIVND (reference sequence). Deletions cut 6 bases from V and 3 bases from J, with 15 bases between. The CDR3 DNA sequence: TGTGCCAGTAGACATATAGGTGGAGACAAAAACATTCAGTACTTC. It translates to CASRHIGGDKNIQYF.